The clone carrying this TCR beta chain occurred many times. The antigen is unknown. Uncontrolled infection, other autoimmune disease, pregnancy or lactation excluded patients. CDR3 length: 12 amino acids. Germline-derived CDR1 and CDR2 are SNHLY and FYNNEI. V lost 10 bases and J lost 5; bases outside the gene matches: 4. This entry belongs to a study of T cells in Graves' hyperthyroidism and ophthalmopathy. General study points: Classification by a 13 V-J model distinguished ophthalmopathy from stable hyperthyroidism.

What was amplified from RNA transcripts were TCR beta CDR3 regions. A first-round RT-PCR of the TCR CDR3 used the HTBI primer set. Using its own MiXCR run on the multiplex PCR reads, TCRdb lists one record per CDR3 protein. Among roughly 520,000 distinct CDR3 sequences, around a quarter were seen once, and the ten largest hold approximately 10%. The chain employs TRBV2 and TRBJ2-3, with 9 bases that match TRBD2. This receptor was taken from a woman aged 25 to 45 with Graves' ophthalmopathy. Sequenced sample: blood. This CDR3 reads CAISGGEDTQYF. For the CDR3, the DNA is TGTGCCATTAGCGGGGGTGAAGATACGCAGTATTTT.